A selection of T cell receptor beta chains follows, all from one sample in a study of cytomegalovirus exposure and HLA in healthy donors. Libraries were prepared by immunoSEQ multiplex PCR; TCRdb keeps only in-frame clonotypes and omits some of them. The table lists about 160,000 clones, roughly four fifths of them singletons, with 3.5% to 5.5% in the top ten. Sequenced material: PBMCs. The receptors originated from a man aged 35 to 55 in good health and CMV-seronegative. Both conserved end residues are part of each CDR3. A D gene is named only where the DNA matches it firmly. The size of a clone is reported for some rows only, either as once, few or many, or as a class for expanded clones.

j_call clone_size v_call d_call cdr3_nt cdr3_aa
TRBJ1-3 NA TRBV10-3 NA TGTGCCACCGAATCGGGCCAGGGCCTCGGAAACACCATATATTTT CATESGQGLGNTIYF
TRBJ1-4 NA TRBV5-1 TRBD1 TGCGCCAGCAGCTTGGGGGGGACCCTCAGGGGGCGAAATGAAAAACTGTTTTTT CASSLGGTLRGRNEKLFF
TRBJ2-6 NA TRBV5-1 NA TGCGCCAGCAGCAGGGGCTCTGGGGCCAACGTCCTGACTTTC CASSRGSGANVLTF
TRBJ2-7 few TRBV6-5 NA TGTGCCATACTAAGGACTCCGAGCTCCTACGAGCAGTACTTC CAILRTPSSYEQYF
TRBJ2-2 NA TRBV5-1 NA TGCGCCAGCAGCCTCGGGACTGCGAACACCGGGGAGCTGTTTTTT CASSLGTANTGELFF
TRBJ2-1 NA TRBV19 NA TGTGCCAGTTCGGGGGGCGGCCATGAGCAGTTCTTC CASSGGGHEQFF
TRBJ2-7 NA TRBV5-1 NA TGCGCCAGCAGTTCGGTGGCGGAGCTTTCCTACGAGCAGTACTTC CASSSVAELSYEQYF
TRBJ1-6 NA TRBV6-5 TRBD1 TGTGCCAGCACACGACAGGGGGCGAATAATTCACCCCTCCACTTT CASTRQGANNSPLHF
TRBJ2-5 NA TRBV27 TRBD2 TGTGCCAGCAGGGGGGCGGGGGGCCTGTCCGGGACCCAGTACTTC CASRGAGGLSGTQYF
TRBJ2-2 NA TRBV29-1 NA TGCAGCGTTGCCAGAAAGGGGATCACCGGGGAGCTGTTTTTT CSVARKGITGELFF
TRBJ1-1 NA TRBV27 NA TGTGCCAGCAGTCTTCAGGGGTTAGGCACTGAAGCTTTCTTT CASSLQGLGTEAFF
TRBJ1-1 NA TRBV11-2 TRBD1 TGTGCCAGCAGCCCCGGACAGGGAAAGAACACTGAAGCTTTCTTT CASSPGQGKNTEAFF
TRBJ1-1 few TRBV2 NA TGTGCCAGCAGAGCGGACAGTAACACTGAAGCTTTCTTT CASRADSNTEAFF
TRBJ1-1 NA TRBV2 TRBD1 TGTGCCAGCAGGGCTGGACAGGCCCGGGGGACTGAAGCTTTCTTT CASRAGQARGTEAFF
TRBJ1-2 NA TRBV27 NA TGTGCCAGCAGTTTTGGGGGGAACTATGGCTACACCTTC CASSFGGNYGYTF
TRBJ2-1 NA TRBV29-1 NA TGCAGCATGGGAATAAGGAGGAATGAGCAGTTCTTC CSMGIRRNEQFF
TRBJ2-7 NA TRBV5-1 TRBD1 TGCGCCAGCAGCTTGACCGGACAGGGGGCCTACGAGCAGTACTTC CASSLTGQGAYEQYF
TRBJ1-2 NA TRBV6-1 TRBD1 TGTGCCAGCATGGACAGGGGGCGAACAGGAGGCTACACCTTC CASMDRGRTGGYTF
TRBJ2-3 few TRBV6-5 TRBD2 TGTGCCGTTACCGGGGGGGCAACAGATACGCAGTATTTT CAVTGGATDTQYF
TRBJ2-7 NA TRBV6-5 NA TGTGCCAGCAGTTGGGCACCAGAGCACCCAGGCGAGCAGTACTTC CASSWAPEHPGEQYF
TRBJ1-2 NA TRBV30 NA TGTGCCTGGAGTAAGGGGAGCTACACCTTC CAWSKGSYTF
TRBJ1-2 NA TRBV2 NA TGTGCCAGCAGTACAGGTGGGGACTATGGCTACACCTTC CASSTGGDYGYTF
TRBJ2-7 once TRBV6-5 NA TGTGCCAGCAGTTACACAGGGAGGGGCTACGAGCAGTACTTC CASSYTGRGYEQYF
TRBJ2-7 NA TRBV30 NA TGTGCCTGGATTCTAGACGGCGCCGAGCAGTACTTC CAWILDGAEQYF